This TCR beta chain was found in a study of blood T cell repertoires in COVID-19 (dated by TCRdb to 2020 to 2021). About the study as a whole: Collaborator samples came from the United States, Italy and Spain and covered acute and convalescent phases of COVID-19. The material from the prospective study consisted of cDNA or gDNA derived from T cells, B-cell-depleted T cells, or PBMCs. The samples were drawn from the first 160 participants of the ongoing ImmuneRACE study and from over 950 subjects provided by 6 global collaborators. Sample metadata almost always included a de-identified subject ID, COVID-19 status, age in years and sex. Where available, HLA class I and class II types were taken from metadata supplied by the sample provider and were not determined by assay-based typing. Subjects who had been exposed to COVID-19, were actively infected with it, or had recovered from it provided the deeply sampled blood TCRbeta repertoires that made up the dataset. The repertoires were made available in a free public database intended to serve as a resource for research on the immune response to SARS-CoV-2. The paper's findings and limits, for the study overall: How much clinical and demographic metadata was included differed by source and by participant, and the metadata was provided uncurated.

On this clone itself: The target of this receptor is not known. Base quality data are lacking; no much larger clone is found one base away.

The collaborating institutions used their own protocols to collect whole blood in K2EDTA tubes. For TCRbeta analysis, collaborators shipped samples in one of three forms: frozen whole blood, isolated PBMCs, or DNA extracted from either of those sample types. TCRbeta CDR3 regions were amplified from genomic DNA by means of the immunoSEQ Assay, a bias-controlled multiplex PCR. Per the source publication's procedure: The number of nucleated cells in each sample was estimated by amplification of reference gene primers within the assay. To quantify the absolute abundance of each unique TCRbeta CDR3 rearrangement, sequence reads were collapsed and filtered. For each sample, productive Simpson clonality was calculated by taking the square root of Simpson's diversity index across productive rearrangements. TCRdb retrieved this table from immuneACCESS and kept in-frame rearrangements only. Not all clones are present; in checked studies, unresolved V genes account for under half, and no reason is known for the remainder. From that table come the V and J calls and clone size; the DNA was used to work out D and trimming. The sample has 95,000 to 150,000 clones on record, around 78% of them singletons. The ten largest clones add up to approximately 2.5% of the sample.

The germline V gene supplies CDR1 SGHRS and CDR2 YFSETQ. The cysteine opens and the phenylalanine closes a CDR3 of 14 amino acids. Of all the DNA, just the CDR3 is kept, 42 bases in frame from base 1. V and J lose 1 base and 3 bases, and a span of 10 bases separates them. Sequenced input: peripheral blood. The chain was built from TRBV5-1 and TRBJ1-1; no D gene can be assigned with confidence. The receptor comes from a man aged 65 to 79 with acute or convalescent COVID-19. The DNA reads as follows: TGCGCCAGCAGCTTGCTTCCGGGTGACACTGAAGCTTTCTTT. It translates to CASSLLPGDTEAFF.